This T cell receptor (beta chain) was captured by sequencing in a study of T cell responses to AZD1222 COVID-19 vaccine. Findings of the study overall: The study found vaccine-associated CD4 TCRs spanning spike, dominant at 160-218 and 743-854. No repertoire was sampled before or during the peak T cell response, only after it. Most donors were white British, females outnumbered males, and clonal diversity was possibly underestimated. Spike-specific TCR breadth and depth grew following two AZD1222 doses.

This clone was detected only once. No antigen is known for it. The CDR3 extends over 13 amino acids. Trimming took off 5 bases at V and 1 base at J, with 6 bases between the two ends. Germline V gene data show CDR1 as SEHNR and CDR2 as FQNEAQ (reference sequence). Using immunoSEQ multiplex PCR, the repertoire was profiled, and TCRdb retains in-frame clones only, with some absent. The sample yields roughly 120,000 clones, roughly 91% seen once. The sequence was obtained from an adult in good health. Here the sequenced sample was peripheral blood, taken on day 0 of AZD1222 vaccination. This sequence joins TRBV7-9 and TRBJ1-5; no firm D call. CDR3 residues: CASSPQSNQPQHF. The CDR3 region has the DNA TGTGCCAGCAGCCCACAGAGCAATCAGCCCCAGCATTTT. Combining the CDR3 with reference TRBV7-9 and TRBJ1-5 gives the whole variable domain DTGVSQNPRHKITKRGQNVTFRCDPISEHNRLYWYRQTLGQGPEFLTYFQNEAQLEKSRLLSDRFSAERPKGSFSTLEIQRTEQGDSAMYLCASSPQSNQPQHFGDGTRLSIL.